This T cell receptor beta chain was captured by sequencing in a study of T cells after posttransplantation cyclophosphamide. Study-level results: Recipient CMV seropositivity and CMV reactivation strongly tracked TRB clonality. Later post-transplant blood repertoires were often dominated by donor CD8+ memory clones. Blood and skin or GI T cell repertoires showed limited TRB overlap.

The related graft donor's blood sample was taken on the day of bone marrow donation. V was trimmed by 2 bases and J by 6 bases, leaving 22 bases between them. Germline-derived CDR1 and CDR2 are SGDLS and YYNGEE. The CDR3 length is 17 residues. The data were produced by immunoSEQ multiplex PCR, yet TCRdb's version contains in-frame clones alone and is incomplete. This sample has roughly 40,000 clones, each found more than once. This clone was picked up a small number of times. Its antigen is unidentified. The sample was PBMCs. The TCR originated in a woman aged 50 to 60 in good health and a related stem cell transplant donor. J is TRBJ2-3 and V is TRBV9; D gene ambiguous. The CDR3 nucleotides read TGTGCCAGCAGCGTCTCAATTCAGACTGGGTATGATGATACGCAGTATTTT. Encoded protein: CASSVSIQTGYDDTQYF. Together with reference TRBV9 and TRBJ2-3, the CDR3 gives the full variable domain: DSGVTQTPKHLITATGQRVTLRCSPRSGDLSVYWYQQSLDQGLQFLIQYYNGEERAKGNILERFSAQQFPDLHSELNLSSLELGDSALYFCASSVSIQTGYDDTQYFGPGTRLTVL.